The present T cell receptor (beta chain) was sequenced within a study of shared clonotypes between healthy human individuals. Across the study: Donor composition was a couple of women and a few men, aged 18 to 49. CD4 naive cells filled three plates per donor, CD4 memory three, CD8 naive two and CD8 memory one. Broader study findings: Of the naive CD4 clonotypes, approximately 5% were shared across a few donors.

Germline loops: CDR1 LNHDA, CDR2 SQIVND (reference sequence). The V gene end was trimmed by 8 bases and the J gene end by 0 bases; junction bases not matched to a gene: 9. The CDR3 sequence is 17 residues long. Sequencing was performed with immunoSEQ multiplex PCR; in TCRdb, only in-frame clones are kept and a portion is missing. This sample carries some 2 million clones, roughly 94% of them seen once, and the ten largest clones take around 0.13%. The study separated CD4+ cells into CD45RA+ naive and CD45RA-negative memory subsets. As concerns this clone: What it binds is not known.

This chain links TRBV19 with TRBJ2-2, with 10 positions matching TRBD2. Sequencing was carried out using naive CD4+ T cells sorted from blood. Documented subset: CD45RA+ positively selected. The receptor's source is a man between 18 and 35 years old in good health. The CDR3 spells CASDWLAGAPNTGELFF. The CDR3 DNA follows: TGTGCCAGTGATTGGCTAGCGGGGGCCCCGAACACCGGGGAGCTGTTTTTT.